Following are 10 T cell receptor beta chains from one sample sequenced in a study of T cell responses to AZD1222 COVID-19 vaccine (dated by TCRdb to the early 2020s). This sample's time point label indicates: baseline before first vaccination. The sample's treatment or condition, from its label and the paper: meningococcal conjugate vaccine given as trial control. Libraries were constructed by the immunoSEQ multiplex PCR assay. The table comes from immuneACCESS by way of TCRdb, which keeps in-frame sequences with V and J called. Part of the clones is missing from these tables; in studies checked, under half for an unresolved V gene and the rest for unknown reasons. In all, the sample holds tens of thousands of clones, and around nine tenths of those were seen once. About 4.9% of the sample is taken by the ten largest. The input for sequencing was peripheral blood, taken on day 0 of MenACWY control vaccination. The receptors shown here come from an adult in good health.

This chain joins TRBV6-4 and TRBJ2-1; 12 bases are shared with TRBD2. The CDR3 totals 15 residues. V shed 0 bases and J 15 bases; nucleotides not matched to a gene: 9. The germline CDR1 and CDR2 sequences are MRHNA and SNTAGT. The CDR3 loop reads CASSDSILAGGFLFF. CDR3 sequence (DNA): TGTGCCAGCAGTGACTCGATTCTAGCGGGAGGGTTTCTGTTCTTC.

The chain employs TRBV6-5 and TRBJ1-5; weak D call: TRBD1 (5 bases). The CDR3 totals 14 residues. CDR1 and CDR2 from the germline V gene are MNHEY and SVGAGI. Trimming took 2 bases from V and 5 from J, leaving 10 bases between them. The CDR3 reads CASSYGRGYQPQHF. The CDR3 coding sequence is TGTGCCAGCAGTTACGGTAGGGGCTATCAGCCCCAGCATTTT.

The rearrangement links TRBV7-9 to TRBJ2-7; perhaps TRBD1 as D (7 bases). There are 15 residues in the CDR3. The V and J ends lost 3 bases and 1 base respectively, with 13 bases between them. CDR1 and CDR2 from the germline V gene are SEHNR and FQNEAQ (reference sequence). The CDR3 DNA reads TGTGCCAGCAGCTTCCTGGCAGGGGGGTCCTACGAGCAGTACTTC. It translates to CASSFLAGGSYEQYF.

The genes are TRBV2 and TRBJ2-2; TRBD1 matches at 7 bases. The germline V gene has CDR1 SNHLY and CDR2 FYNNEI. Trimming took 5 bases from V and 6 from J; bases not matched to a gene: 6. The CDR3 contains 14 residues. CDR3 in amino acids: CASSIGQVAGELFF. The CDR3 nucleotides read TGTGCCAGCAGTATAGGACAGGTAGCCGGGGAGCTGTTTTTT.

The V call is TRBV27, the J call TRBJ2-7; D remains ambiguous. The V end lost 2 bases, the J end lost 1 base, and 12 bases lay between the germline ends. The CDR3 covers 15 residues. Looked up from germline, CDR1 is MNHEY and CDR2 is SMNVEV (reference sequence). CDR3 protein: CASSLSIAQSYEQYF. In DNA, the CDR3 is TGTGCCAGCAGTTTAAGTATCGCCCAGTCCTACGAGCAGTACTTC.

The chain is built from TRBV7-7 and TRBJ2-6; perhaps TRBD2 as D (5 bases). Trimming cost V 5 bases and J 7 bases, with 9 bases left between them. The CDR3 spans 13 residues. Germline-derived CDR1 and CDR2 are SSHAT and FNYEAQ (reference sequence). In DNA form, the CDR3 reads TGTGCCAGCAGCCCGGGAAGCGCCAACGTCCTGACTTTC. The encoded protein is CASSPGSANVLTF.

The chain employs TRBV27 and TRBJ1-2, with D perhaps matching TRBD1 (5 bases). Germline CDR1 and CDR2: MNHEY and SMNVEV (reference sequence). CDR3 size: 15 residues. V gave up 1 base and J gave up 0 bases, with 9 bases separating them. The CDR3 nucleotides read TGTGCCAGCAGTTTATATGCAGGGACTAACTATGGCTACACCTTC. Translating it yields CASSLYAGTNYGYTF.

V and J are TRBV18 and TRBJ2-7; the match to TRBD2 covers 9 bases. In germline, CDR1 is KGHSH, CDR2 LQKENI. CDR3 length: 13 amino acids. J gave up 4 bases and V 8 bases, and 6 bases lay outside the gene matches. The CDR3 DNA is TGTGCCAGCCGCGGGGGGGACCTATACGAGCAGTACTTC. Translating it yields CASRGGDLYEQYF. Full variable domain (outside the CDR3, taken from reference TRBV18 and TRBJ2-7): NAGVMQNPRHLVRRRGQEARLRCSPMKGHSHVYWYRQLPEEGLKFMVYLQKENIIDESGMPKERFSAEFPKEGPSILRIQQVVRGDSAAYFCASRGGDLYEQYFGPGTRLTVT.

This chain uses TRBV18 with TRBJ1-3; TRBD1 agrees at 8 bases. CDR3 length: 15 residues. The J segment lost 0 bases and the V segment lost 6 bases, leaving 4 bases of the junction unmatched. The germline gives CDR1 KGHSH, CDR2 LQKENI. The CDR3 DNA is TGTGCCAGCTCGCCGACAGGGGTCTCTGGAAACACCATATATTTT. Translation: CASSPTGVSGNTIYF.

The rearrangement links TRBV28 to TRBJ2-7; D remains ambiguous. Trimming left V 6 bases short and J 3 bases short, with 9 bases between. Germline CDR1 MDHEN, CDR2 SYDVKM. The CDR3 contains 12 residues. CDR3 residues: CASSSRHYEQYF. The CDR3 DNA sequence: TGTGCCAGCAGCTCTAGGCACTACGAGCAGTACTTC.